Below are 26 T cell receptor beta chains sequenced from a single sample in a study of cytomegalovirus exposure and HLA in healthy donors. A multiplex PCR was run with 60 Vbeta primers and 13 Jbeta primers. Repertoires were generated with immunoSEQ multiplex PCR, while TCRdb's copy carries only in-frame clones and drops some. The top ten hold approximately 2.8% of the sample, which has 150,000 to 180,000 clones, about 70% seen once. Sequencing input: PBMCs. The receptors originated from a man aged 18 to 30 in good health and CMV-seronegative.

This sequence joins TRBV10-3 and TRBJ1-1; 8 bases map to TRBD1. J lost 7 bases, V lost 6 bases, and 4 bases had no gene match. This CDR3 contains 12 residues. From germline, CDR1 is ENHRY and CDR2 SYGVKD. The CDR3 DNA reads TGTGCCATCAGCGGACAGGGCGATGAAGCTTTCTTT. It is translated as CAISGQGDEAFF.

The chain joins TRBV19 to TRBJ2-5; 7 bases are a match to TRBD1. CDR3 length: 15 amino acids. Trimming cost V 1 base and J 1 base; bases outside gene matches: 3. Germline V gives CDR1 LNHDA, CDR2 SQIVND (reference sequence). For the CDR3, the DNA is TGTGCCAGTAGTATAGTAGGGGACAGCCAAGAGACCCAGTACTTC. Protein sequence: CASSIVGDSQETQYF.

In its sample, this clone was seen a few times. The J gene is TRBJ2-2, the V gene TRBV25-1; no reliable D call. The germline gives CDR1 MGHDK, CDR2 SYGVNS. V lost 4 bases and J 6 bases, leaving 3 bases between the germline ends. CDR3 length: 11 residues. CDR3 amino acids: CASSVAGELFF. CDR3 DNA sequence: TGTGCCAGCAGTGTAGCCGGGGAGCTGTTTTTT. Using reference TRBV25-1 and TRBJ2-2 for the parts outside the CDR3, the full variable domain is EADIYQTPRYLVIGTGKKITLECSQTMGHDKMYWYQQDPGMELHLIHYSYGVNSTEKGDLSSESTVSRIRTEHFPLTLESARPSHTSQYLCASSVAGELFFGEGSRLTVL.

The CDR3, as DNA: TGCAGCGCCCTCCGAGACAGGGGTCGAAACACTGAAGCTTTCTTT. As protein: CSALRDRGRNTEAFF. The chain carries TRBV29-1 and TRBJ1-1, with 8 bases lining up with TRBD1. Germline V CDR1 and CDR2: SQVTM, ANQGSEA. With V trimmed by 7 bases and J by 2 bases, 12 bases remained unmatched. There are 15 residues in the CDR3.

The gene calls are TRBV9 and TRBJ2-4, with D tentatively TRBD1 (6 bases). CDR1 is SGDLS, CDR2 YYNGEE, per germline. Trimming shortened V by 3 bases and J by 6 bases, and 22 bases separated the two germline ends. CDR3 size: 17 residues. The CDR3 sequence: CASSANSQGLEGNIQYF. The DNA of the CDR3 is TGTGCCAGCAGCGCAAACTCACAGGGTTTAGAGGGAAACATTCAGTACTTC.

CDR3 in DNA: TGTGCCAGCAGCCAAGTCGCAGGGGGGAACACTGAAGCTTTCTTT. Its translation is CASSQVAGGNTEAFF. The rearrangement links TRBV14 to TRBJ1-1; 7 bases line up with TRBD1. Germline V lookup: CDR1 SGHDN, CDR2 FVKESK. V was pared by 1 base and J by 1 base, with 3 bases of the junction left unmatched. This CDR3 is built from 15 residues.

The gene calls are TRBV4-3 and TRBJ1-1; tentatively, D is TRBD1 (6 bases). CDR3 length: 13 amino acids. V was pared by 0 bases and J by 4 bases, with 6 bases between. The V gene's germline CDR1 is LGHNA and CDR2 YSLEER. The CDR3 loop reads CASSQDRGTEAFF. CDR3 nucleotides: TGCGCCAGCAGCCAAGACAGGGGCACTGAAGCTTTCTTT.

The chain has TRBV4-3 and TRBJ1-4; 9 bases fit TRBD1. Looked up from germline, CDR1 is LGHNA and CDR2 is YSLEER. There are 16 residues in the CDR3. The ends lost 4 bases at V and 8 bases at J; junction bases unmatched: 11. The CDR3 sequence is CASSPRQGELGEKLFF. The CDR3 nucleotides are TGCGCCAGCAGCCCCCGACAGGGGGAGTTGGGGGAAAAACTGTTTTTT.

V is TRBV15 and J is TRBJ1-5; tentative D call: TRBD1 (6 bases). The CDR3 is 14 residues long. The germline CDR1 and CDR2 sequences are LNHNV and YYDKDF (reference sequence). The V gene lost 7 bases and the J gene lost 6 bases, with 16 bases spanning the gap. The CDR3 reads CATTPGQGIQPQHF. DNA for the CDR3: TGTGCCACCACGCCAGGGCAGGGGATTCAGCCCCAGCATTTT.

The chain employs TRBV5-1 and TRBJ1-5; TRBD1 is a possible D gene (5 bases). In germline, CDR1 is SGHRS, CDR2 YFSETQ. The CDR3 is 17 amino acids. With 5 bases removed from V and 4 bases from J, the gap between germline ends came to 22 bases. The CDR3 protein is CASSPRAQGEDNQPQHF. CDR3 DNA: TGCGCCAGCAGTCCACGAGCTCAGGGCGAAGATAATCAGCCCCAGCATTTT.

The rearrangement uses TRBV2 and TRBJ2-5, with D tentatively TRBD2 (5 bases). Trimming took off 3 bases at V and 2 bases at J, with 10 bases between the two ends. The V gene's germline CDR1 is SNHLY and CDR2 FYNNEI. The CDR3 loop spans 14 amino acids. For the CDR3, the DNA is TGTGCCAGCAGTGAGAGGACTGGACAAGAGACCCAGTACTTC. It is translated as CASSERTGQETQYF.

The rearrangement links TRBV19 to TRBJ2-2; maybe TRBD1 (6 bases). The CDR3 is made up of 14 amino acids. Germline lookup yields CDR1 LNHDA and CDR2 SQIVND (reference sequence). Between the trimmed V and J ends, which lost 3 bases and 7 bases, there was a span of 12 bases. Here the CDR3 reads CASSIRGGDGELFF. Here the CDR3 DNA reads TGTGCCAGTAGTATTCGAGGGGGTGACGGGGAGCTGTTTTTT.

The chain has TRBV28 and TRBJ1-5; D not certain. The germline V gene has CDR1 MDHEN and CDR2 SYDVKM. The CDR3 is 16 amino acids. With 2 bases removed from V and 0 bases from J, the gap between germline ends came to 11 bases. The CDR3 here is CASSLQGRNSNQPQHF. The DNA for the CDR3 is TGTGCCAGCAGTTTACAAGGGAGGAATAGCAATCAGCCCCAGCATTTT.

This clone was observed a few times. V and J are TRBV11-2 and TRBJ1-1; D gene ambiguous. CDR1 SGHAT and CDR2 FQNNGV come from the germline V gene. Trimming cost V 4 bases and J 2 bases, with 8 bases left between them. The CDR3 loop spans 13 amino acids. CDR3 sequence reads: CASSSLRNTEAFF. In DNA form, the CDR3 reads TGTGCCAGCAGCTCCCTTAGAAACACTGAAGCTTTCTTT.

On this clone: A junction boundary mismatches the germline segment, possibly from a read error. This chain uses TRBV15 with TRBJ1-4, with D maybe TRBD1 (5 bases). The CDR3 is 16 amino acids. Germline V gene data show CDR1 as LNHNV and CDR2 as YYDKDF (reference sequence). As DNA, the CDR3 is TGTACCACCAGCAGAGATCCGACCCAGAACCGGGGGGAACTGTTTTTT. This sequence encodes CTTSRDPTQNRGELFF.

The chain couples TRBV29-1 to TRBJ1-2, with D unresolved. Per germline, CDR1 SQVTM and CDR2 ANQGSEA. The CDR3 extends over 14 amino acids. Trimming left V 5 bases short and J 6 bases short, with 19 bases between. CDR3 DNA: TGCAGCGTTCACACCACCTTTACAGAACATGGCTACACCTTC. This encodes CSVHTTFTEHGYTF.

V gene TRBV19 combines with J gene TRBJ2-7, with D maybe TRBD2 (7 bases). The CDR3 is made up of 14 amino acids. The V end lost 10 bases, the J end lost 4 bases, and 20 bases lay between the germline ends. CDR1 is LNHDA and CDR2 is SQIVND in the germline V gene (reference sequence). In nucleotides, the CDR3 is TGTGCCACCTCTAAGGGGGGGGGCAGGTACGAGCAGTACTTC. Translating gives CATSKGGGRYEQYF. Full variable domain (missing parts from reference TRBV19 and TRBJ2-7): DGGITQSPKYLFRKEGQNVTLSCEQNLNHDAMYWYRQDPGQGLRLIYYSQIVNDFQKGDIAEGYSVSREKKESFPLTVTSAQKNPTAFYLCATSKGGGRYEQYFGPGTRLTVT.

In DNA form, the CDR3 reads TGTGCCAGCAGCTCTGGACAACCCTACGAGCAGTACGTC. Translation gives CASSSGQPYEQYV. V gene TRBV7-2 combines with J gene TRBJ2-7; maybe TRBD1 (5 bases). The CDR3 loop spans 13 amino acids. Per the germline V gene, CDR1 is SGHTA and CDR2 is FQGNSA. V lost 4 bases and J lost 2, with 9 bases in between.

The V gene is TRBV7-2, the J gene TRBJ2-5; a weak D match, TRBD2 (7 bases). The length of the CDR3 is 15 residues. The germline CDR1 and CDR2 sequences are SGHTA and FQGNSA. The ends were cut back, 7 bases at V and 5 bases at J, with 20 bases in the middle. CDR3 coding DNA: TGTGCCAGCACCGGGAAGGGGGGGGCCCGGGAGACCCAGTACTTC. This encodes CASTGKGGARETQYF.

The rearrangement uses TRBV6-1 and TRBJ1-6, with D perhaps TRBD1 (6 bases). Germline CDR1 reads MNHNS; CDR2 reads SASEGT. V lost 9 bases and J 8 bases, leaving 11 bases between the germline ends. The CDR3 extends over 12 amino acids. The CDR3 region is CASQGWDSPLHF. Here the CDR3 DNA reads TGTGCCAGTCAGGGGTGGGATTCACCCCTCCACTTT.

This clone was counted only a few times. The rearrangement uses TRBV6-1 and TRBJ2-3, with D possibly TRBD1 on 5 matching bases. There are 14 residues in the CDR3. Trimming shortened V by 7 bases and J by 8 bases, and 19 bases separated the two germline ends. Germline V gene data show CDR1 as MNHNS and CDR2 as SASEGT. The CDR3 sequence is CASNQGPMTGTQYF. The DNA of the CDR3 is TGTGCCAGCAATCAGGGCCCCATGACCGGTACGCAGTATTTT.

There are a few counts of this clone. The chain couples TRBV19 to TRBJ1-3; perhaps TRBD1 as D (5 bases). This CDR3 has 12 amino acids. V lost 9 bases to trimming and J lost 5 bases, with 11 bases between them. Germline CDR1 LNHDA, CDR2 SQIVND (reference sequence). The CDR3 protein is CASGHLRNTIYF. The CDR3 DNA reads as TGTGCCAGCGGACACCTTCGAAACACCATATATTTT.

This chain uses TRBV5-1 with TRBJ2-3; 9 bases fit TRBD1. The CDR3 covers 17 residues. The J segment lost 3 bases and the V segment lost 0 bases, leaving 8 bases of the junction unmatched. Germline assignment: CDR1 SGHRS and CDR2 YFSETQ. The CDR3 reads CASSLERTGVGTDTQYF. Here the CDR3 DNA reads TGCGCCAGCAGCTTGGAACGGACAGGGGTTGGAACAGATACGCAGTATTTT.

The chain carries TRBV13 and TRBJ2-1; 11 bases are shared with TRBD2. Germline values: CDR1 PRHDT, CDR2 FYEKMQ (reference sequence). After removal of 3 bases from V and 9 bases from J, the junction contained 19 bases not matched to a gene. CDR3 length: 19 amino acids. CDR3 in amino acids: CASSFKASGGPGPGSEQFF. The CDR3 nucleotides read TGTGCCAGCAGCTTTAAGGCTAGCGGGGGGCCGGGACCGGGCAGTGAGCAGTTCTTC.

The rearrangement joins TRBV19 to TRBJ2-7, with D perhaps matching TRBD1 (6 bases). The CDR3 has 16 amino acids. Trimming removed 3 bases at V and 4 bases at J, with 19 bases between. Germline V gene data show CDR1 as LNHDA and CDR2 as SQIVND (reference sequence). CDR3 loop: CASSIFVGQAAYEQYF. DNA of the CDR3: TGTGCCAGTAGTATTTTCGTGGGACAAGCGGCATACGAGCAGTACTTC.

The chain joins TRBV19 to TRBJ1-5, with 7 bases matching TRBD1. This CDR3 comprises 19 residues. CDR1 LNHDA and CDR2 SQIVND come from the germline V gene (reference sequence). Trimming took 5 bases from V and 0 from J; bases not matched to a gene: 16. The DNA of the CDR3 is TGTGCCAGTAGTGGGCGACAGGGACGACCCTCATATAGCAATCAGCCCCAGCATTTT. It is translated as CASSGRQGRPSYSNQPQHF.